This T cell receptor (beta chain) stems from a study of blood T cell repertoires in COVID-19. Those who participated ranged in age from roughly 18 to 90 years and resided in 20 to 30 US areas. In assigning cohorts, the study relied on participant-reported clinical history. This table comes from immunoSEQ multiplex PCR, and its TCRdb copy is limited to in-frame clones, with some not included. This table has fewer than 600,000 clones, over 75% appearing once. CDR1 and CDR2 from the germline V gene are LNHDA and SQIVND (reference sequence). CDR3 length equals 15 residues. Deletions cut 5 bases from V and 2 bases from J, with 15 bases between.

The rearrangement uses TRBV19 and TRBJ2-5, with D perhaps TRBD1 (5 bases). The source of this sequence is a middle-aged woman who had recovered from COVID-19. Sequencing used PBMCs or T cells enriched from blood (not recorded which). The CDR3 DNA sequence: TGTGCCAGTAGTTCCAGGGCGGTGGGACAAGAGACCCAGTACTTC. It is translated as CASSSRAVGQETQYF.